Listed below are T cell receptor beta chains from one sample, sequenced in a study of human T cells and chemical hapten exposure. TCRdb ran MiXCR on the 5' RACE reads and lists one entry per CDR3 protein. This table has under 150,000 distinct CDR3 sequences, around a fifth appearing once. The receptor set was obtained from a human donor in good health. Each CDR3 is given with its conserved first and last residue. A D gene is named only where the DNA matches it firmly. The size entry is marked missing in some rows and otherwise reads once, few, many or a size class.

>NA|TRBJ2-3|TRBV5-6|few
CASSLVKKLTDTQYF
TGTGCCAGCAGCTTGGTTAAGAAACTCACAGATACGCAGTATTTT
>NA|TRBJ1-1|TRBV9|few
CASSVAGGVMNTEAFF
TGTGCCAGCAGCGTAGCTGGGGGGGTCATGAACACTGAAGCTTTCTTT
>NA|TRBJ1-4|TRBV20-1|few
CSARIRFTSAKLFF
TGCAGTGCTAGAATCCGTTTCACCTCGGCGAAACTGTTTTTT
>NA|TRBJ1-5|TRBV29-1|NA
CSVREQGGSNQPQHF
TGCAGCGTACGAGAGCAGGGAGGGAGCAATCAGCCCCAGCATTTT
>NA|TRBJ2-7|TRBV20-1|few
CSAPRNQPPFSEQYF
TGCAGTGCGCCGCGGAATCAACCGCCCTTTAGCGAGCAGTACTTC
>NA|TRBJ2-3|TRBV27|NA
CASSSPLRGPSTDTQYF
TGTGCCAGCAGTTCACCGCTCAGGGGACCTAGCACAGATACGCAGTATTTT
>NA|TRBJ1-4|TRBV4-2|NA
CASSQQLNEKLFF
TGTGCCAGCAGCCAGCAGCTTAATGAAAAACTGTTTTTT
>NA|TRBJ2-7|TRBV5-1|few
CASSATQRNEQYF
TGCGCCAGCAGCGCCACCCAACGCAACGAGCAGTACTTC
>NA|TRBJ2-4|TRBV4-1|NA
CASSQVRDKLTKNIQYF
TGCGCCAGCAGCCAAGTAAGGGACAAACTTACCAAAAACATTCAGTACTTC
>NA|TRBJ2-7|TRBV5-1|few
CASSLEAVIPYEQYF
TGCGCCAGCAGCTTGGAGGCAGTAATCCCCTACGAGCAGTACTTC
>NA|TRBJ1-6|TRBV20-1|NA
CSASRTGTTNSPLHF
TGCAGTGCTAGCCGGACGGGAACTACTAATTCACCCCTCCACTTT
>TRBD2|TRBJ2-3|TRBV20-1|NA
CSASPTSGRAVGTDTQYF
TGCAGTGCTAGCCCGACTAGCGGGAGGGCAGTTGGCACAGATACGCAGTATTTT
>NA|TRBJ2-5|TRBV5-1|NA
CASRTSGVQETQYF
TGCGCCAGCAGAACCAGTGGAGTCCAAGAGACCCAGTACTTC
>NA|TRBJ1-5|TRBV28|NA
CASSLFQGENQPQHF
TGTGCCAGCAGTTTATTCCAGGGCGAAAATCAGCCCCAGCATTTT
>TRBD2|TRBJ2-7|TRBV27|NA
CASTFSGRNTNEQYF
TGTGCCAGCACCTTCAGCGGGAGGAACACGAACGAGCAGTACTTC
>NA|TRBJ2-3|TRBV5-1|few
CASSLYPAGGGTDTQYF
TGCGCCAGCAGCTTATACCCGGCCGGAGGAGGCACAGATACGCAGTATTTT
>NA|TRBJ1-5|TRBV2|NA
CASSEALYSNQPQHF
TGTGCCAGCAGTGAAGCGCTGTATAGCAATCAGCCCCAGCATTTT
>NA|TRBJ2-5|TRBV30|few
CAWSSTSSGIGETQYF
TGTGCCTGGAGCTCGACCTCGTCGGGGATTGGAGAGACCCAGTACTTC
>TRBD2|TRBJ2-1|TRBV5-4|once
CASSMTSVDEQFF
TGTGCCAGCAGCATGACTAGCGTCGACGAGCAGTTCTTC
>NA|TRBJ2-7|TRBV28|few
CASSLITRGRGEQYF
TGTGCCAGCAGTTTAATCACACGGGGACGGGGCGAGCAGTACTTC
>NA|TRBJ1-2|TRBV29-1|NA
CSVEDKGGLNYGYTF
TGCAGCGTTGAAGATAAGGGAGGGCTTAACTATGGCTACACCTTC
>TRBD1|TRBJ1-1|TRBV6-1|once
CASSYPRTGGTEAFF
TGTGCCAGCAGTTACCCTCGGACAGGGGGTACTGAAGCTTTCTTT
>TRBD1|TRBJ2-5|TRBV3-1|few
CASNQGQLLQAQYF
TGTGCCAGCAACCAGGGACAGCTCCTTCAGGCCCAGTACTTC
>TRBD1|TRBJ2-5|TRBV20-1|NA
CSAHRGPIQETQYF
TGCAGTGCTCACAGGGGTCCCATACAAGAGACCCAGTACTTC
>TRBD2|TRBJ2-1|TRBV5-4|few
CASRLLAGGYNEQFF
TGTGCCAGCAGGTTACTAGCGGGAGGGTACAATGAGCAGTTCTTC
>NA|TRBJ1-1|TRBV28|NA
CASSLGGPNMNTEAFF
TGTGCCAGCAGTTTGGGAGGACCGAACATGAACACTGAAGCTTTCTTT
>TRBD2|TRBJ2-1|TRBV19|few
CASSMGFLGGSFSNEQFF
TGTGCCAGTAGTATGGGTTTCCTCGGCGGGAGTTTCAGCAATGAGCAGTTCTTC
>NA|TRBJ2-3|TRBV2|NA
CAARQGLNTDTQYF
TGTGCCGCTCGTCAGGGCCTGAACACAGATACGCAGTATTTT
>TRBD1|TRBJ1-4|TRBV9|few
CASSVEQGNEKLFF
TGTGCCAGCAGCGTAGAACAGGGGAATGAAAAACTGTTTTTT